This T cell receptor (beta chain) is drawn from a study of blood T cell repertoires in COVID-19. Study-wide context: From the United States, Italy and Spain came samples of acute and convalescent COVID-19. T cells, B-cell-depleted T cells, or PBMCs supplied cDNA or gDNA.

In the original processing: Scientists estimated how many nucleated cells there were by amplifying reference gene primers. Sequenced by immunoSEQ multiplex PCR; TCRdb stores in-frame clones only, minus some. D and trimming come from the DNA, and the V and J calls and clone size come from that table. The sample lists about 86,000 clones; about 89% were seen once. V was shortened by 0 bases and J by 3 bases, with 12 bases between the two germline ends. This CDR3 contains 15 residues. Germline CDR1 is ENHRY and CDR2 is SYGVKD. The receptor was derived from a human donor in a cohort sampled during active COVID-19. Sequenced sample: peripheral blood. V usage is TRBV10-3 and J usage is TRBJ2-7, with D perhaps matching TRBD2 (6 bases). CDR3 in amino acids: CAISESGGKVYEQYF. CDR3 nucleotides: TGTGCCATCAGTGAGTCGGGCGGGAAAGTCTACGAGCAGTACTTC.